This TCR beta chain appears in the sequencing data of a study of read filtering for tumor transcriptome and immune sequencing. For the study at large: TCR-mapped reads were about 4.05 to 11 million with IR-seq versus roughly 75 to 1,400 with RNA-seq.

This library used 300 to 450 ng RNA and molecular barcoded adaptors spanning alpha/delta and beta/gamma chains. Via MiXCR, TCRdb re-called the reads, giving one row per CDR3 protein. This table holds fewer than 30,000 distinct CDR3 sequences, 20% to 25% found once. Germline values: CDR1 DFQATT, CDR2 SNEGSKA (reference sequence). The CDR3 contains 14 residues. V dropped 3 bases and J dropped 2; count of bases not matched to a gene: 5. This clonotype was seen many times. The V call is TRBV20-1, the J call TRBJ1-2, with TRBD1 matching 8 bases. The clonotype comes from a donor aged 40 or older with multiple myeloma. Input material: a population of CD138-negative cells sorted from bone marrow. The CDR3 protein is CSASSGGGNYGYTF. Here the CDR3 DNA reads TGCAGTGCTAGCTCAGGGGGCGGAAACTATGGCTACACCTTC.